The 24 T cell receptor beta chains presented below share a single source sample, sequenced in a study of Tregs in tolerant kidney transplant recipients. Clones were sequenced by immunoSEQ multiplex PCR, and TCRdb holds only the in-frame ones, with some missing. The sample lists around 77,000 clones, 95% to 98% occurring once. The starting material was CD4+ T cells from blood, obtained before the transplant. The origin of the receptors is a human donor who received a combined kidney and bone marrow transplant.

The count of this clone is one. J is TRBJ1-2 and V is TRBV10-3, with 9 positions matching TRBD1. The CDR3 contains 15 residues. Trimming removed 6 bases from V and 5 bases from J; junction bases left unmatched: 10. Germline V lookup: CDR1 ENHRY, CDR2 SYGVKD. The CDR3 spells CAISGTDRGSYGYTF. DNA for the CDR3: TGTGCCATCAGCGGGACGGACAGGGGCTCTTATGGCTACACCTTC.

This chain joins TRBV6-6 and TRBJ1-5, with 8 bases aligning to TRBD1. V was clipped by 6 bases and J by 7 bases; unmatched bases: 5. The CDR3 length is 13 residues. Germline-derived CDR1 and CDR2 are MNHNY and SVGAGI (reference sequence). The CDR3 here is CASSSDRGQPQHF. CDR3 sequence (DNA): TGTGCCAGCAGCTCAGACAGGGGCCAGCCCCAGCATTTT.

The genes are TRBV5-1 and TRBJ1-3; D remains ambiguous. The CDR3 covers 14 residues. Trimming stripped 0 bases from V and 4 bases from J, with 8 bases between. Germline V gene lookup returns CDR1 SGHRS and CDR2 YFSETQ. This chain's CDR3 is CASSLDSGGNTIYF. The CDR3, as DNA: TGCGCCAGCAGCTTGGACTCAGGCGGAAACACCATATATTTT.

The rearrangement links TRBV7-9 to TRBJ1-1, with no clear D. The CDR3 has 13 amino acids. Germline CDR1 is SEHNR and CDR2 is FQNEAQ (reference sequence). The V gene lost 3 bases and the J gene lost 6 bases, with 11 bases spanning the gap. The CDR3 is CASSFGNSAEAFF. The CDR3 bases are TGTGCCAGCAGCTTCGGGAATAGCGCTGAAGCTTTCTTT.

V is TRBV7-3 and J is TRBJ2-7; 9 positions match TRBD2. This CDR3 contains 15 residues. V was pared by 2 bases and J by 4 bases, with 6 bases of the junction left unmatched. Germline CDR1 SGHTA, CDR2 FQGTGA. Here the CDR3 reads CASSLGAGGSYEQYF. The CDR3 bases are TGTGCCAGCAGCTTAGGTGCGGGGGGGTCGTACGAGCAGTACTTC.

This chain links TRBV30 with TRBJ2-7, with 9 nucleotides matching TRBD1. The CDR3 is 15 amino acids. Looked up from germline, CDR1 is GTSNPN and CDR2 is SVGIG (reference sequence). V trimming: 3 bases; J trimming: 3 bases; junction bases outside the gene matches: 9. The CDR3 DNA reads TGTGCCTGGAGAAGAGACGGGACAGGGTTCTACGAGCAGTACTTC. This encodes CAWRRDGTGFYEQYF.

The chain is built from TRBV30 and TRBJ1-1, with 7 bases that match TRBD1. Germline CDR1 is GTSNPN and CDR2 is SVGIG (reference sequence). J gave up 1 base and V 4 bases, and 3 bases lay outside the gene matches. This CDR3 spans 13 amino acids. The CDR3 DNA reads TGTGCCTGGACGACAGGGACGAACACTGAAGCTTTCTTT. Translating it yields CAWTTGTNTEAFF.

The CDR3 nucleotides are TGTGCCAGCAGCCCAAGCGCCCCCTCCCAGACGCAGTATTTT. This codes for CASSPSAPSQTQYF. This chain joins TRBV11-2 and TRBJ2-3; D gene uncertain. V was trimmed by 5 bases and J by 9 bases, leaving 18 bases between them. The germline V gene encodes CDR1 SGHAT and CDR2 FQNNGV. The CDR3 runs to 14 residues.

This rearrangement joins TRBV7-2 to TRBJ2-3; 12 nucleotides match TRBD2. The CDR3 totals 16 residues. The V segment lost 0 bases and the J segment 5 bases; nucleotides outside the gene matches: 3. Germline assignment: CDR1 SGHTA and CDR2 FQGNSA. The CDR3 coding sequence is TGTGCCAGCAGCTTAGCCCTAGCGGGGGGGAAAGATACGCAGTATTTT. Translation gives CASSLALAGGKDTQYF.

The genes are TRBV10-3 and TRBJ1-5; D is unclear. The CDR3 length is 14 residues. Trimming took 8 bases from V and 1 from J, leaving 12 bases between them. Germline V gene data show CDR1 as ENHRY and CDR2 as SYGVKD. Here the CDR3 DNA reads TGTGCCATCCGAGCGAACACGAGCAATCAGCCCCAGCATTTT. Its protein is CAIRANTSNQPQHF.

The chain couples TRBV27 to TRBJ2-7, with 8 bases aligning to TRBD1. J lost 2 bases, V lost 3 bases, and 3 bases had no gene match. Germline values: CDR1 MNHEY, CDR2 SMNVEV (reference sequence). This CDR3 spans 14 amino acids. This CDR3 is CASSFRDRTYEQYF. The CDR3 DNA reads TGTGCCAGCAGTTTTCGGGACAGGACCTACGAGCAGTACTTC.

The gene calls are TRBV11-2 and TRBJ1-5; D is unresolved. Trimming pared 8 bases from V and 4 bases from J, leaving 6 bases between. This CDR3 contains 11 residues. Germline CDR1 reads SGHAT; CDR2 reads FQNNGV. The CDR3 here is CASGPNQPQHF. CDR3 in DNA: TGTGCCAGCGGCCCAAATCAGCCCCAGCATTTT.

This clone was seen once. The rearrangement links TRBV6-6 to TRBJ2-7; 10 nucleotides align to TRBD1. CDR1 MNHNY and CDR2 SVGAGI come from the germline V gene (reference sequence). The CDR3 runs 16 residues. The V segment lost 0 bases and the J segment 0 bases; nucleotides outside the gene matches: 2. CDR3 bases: TGTGCCAGCAGTTACTCGAGGACAGGGGGCTCCTACGAGCAGTACTTC. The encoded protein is CASSYSRTGGSYEQYF.

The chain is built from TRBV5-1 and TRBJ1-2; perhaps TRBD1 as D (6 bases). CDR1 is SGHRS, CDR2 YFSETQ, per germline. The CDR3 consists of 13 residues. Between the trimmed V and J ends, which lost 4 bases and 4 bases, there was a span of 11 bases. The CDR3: CASSAGQRYGYTF. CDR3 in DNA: TGCGCCAGCAGCGCCGGACAGCGCTATGGCTACACCTTC. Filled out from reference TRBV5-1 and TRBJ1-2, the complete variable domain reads KAGVTQTPRYLIKTRGQQVTLSCSPISGHRSVSWYQQTPGQGLQFLFEYFSETQRNKGNFPGRFSGRQFSNSRSEMNVSTLELGDSALYLCASSAGQRYGYTFGSGTRLTVV.

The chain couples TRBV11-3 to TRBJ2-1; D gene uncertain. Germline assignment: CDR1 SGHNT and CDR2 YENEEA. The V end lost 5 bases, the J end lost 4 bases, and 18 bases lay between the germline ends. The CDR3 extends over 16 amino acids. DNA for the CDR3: TGTGCCAGCAGCCCGACATGGCTCCCGAAATACAATGAGCAGTTCTTC. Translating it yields CASSPTWLPKYNEQFF.

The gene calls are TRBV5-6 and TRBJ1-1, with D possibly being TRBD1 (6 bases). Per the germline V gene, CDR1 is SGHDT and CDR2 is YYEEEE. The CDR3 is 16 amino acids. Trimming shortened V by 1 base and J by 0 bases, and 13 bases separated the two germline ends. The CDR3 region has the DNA TGTGCCAGCAGCTTGATTTCCGGGACAATGAACACTGAAGCTTTCTTT. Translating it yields CASSLISGTMNTEAFF.

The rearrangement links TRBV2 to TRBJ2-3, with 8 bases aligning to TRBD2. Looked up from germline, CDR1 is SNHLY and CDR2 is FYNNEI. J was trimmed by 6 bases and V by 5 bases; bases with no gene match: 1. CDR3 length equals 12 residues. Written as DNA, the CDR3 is TGTGCCAGCAGTAGCGGGAGCGATACGCAGTATTTT. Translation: CASSSGSDTQYF.

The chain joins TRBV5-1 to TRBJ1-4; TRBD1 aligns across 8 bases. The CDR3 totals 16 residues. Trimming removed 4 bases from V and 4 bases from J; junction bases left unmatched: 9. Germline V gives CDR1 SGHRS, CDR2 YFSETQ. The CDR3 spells CASSPLTGGVNEKLFF. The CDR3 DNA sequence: TGCGCCAGCAGCCCCCTTACAGGGGGAGTTAATGAAAAACTGTTTTTT.

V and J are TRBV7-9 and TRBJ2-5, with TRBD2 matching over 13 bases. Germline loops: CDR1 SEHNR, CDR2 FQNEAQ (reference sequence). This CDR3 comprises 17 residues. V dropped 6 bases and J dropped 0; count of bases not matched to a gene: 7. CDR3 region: CASSWGLAGPYQETQYF. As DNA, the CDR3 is TGTGCCAGCAGTTGGGGACTAGCGGGACCGTACCAAGAGACCCAGTACTTC.

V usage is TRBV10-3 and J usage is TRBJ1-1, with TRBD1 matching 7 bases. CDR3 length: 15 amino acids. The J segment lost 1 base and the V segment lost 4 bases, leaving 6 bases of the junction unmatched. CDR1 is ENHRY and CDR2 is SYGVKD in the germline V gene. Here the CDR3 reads CAISVSRDRNTEAFF. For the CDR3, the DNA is TGTGCCATCAGTGTTAGCCGGGACAGGAACACTGAAGCTTTCTTT.

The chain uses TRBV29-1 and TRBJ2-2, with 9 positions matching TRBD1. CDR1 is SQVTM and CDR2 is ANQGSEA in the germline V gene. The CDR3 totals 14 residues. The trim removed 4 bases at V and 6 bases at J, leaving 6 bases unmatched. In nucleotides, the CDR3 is TGCAGCGTTGTAAGGACAGGGGATTCCGGGGAGCTGTTTTTT. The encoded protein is CSVVRTGDSGELFF.

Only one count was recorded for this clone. DNA for the CDR3: TGTGCCATGAAGGGCAGGGCCGCCTACGAGCAGTACTTC. It encodes CAMKGRAAYEQYF. This chain joins TRBV2 and TRBJ2-7; D might be TRBD1 (5 bases). The CDR3 runs to 13 residues. Germline V CDR1 and CDR2: SNHLY, FYNNEI. Trimming cost V 10 bases and J 2 bases, with 15 bases left between them.

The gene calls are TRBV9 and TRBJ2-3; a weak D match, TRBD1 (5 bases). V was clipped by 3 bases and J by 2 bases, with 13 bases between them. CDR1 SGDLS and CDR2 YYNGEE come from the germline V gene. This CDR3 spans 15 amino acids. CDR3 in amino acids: CASSAGGHPTDTQYF. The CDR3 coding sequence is TGTGCCAGCAGCGCAGGCGGACACCCCACAGATACGCAGTATTTT.

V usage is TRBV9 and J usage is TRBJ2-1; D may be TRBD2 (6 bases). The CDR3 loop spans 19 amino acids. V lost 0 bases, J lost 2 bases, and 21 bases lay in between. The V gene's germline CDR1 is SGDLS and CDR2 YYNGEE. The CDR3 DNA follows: TGTGCCAGCAGCGTAGACCCCCCTGGACTAAACTGGCCCTACAATGAGCAGTTCTTC. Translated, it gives CASSVDPPGLNWPYNEQFF.